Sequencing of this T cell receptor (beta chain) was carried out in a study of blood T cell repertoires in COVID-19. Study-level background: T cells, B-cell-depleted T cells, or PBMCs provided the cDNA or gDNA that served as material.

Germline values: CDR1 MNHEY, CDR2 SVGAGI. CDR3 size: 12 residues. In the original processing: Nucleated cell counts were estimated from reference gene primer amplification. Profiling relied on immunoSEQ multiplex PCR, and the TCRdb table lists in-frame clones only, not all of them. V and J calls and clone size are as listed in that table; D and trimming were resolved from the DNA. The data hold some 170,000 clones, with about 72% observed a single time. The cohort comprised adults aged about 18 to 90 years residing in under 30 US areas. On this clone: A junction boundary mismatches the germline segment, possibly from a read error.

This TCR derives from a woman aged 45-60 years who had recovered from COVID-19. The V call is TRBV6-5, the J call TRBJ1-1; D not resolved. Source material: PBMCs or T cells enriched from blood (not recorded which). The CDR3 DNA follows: TGTGCCAGCAGATCCGTGAACTCTGAAGCTTTCTTT. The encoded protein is CASRSVNSEAFF.